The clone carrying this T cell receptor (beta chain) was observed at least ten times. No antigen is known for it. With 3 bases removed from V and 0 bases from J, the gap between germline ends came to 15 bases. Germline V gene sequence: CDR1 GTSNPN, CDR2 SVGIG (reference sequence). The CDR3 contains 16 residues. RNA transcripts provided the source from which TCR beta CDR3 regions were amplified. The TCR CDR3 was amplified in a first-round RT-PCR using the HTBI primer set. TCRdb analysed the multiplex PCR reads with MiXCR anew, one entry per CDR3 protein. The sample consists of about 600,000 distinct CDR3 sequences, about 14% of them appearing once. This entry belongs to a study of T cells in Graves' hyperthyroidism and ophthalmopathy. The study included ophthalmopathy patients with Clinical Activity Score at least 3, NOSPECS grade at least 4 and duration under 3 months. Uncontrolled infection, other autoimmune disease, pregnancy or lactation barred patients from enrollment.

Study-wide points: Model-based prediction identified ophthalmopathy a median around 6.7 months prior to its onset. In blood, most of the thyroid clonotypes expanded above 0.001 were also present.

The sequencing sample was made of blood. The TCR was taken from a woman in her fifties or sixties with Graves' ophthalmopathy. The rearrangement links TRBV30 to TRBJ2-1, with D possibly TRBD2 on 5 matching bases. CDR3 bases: TGTGCCTGGAGCGATAAACTAGGGAGCTCCTACAATGAGCAGTTCTTC. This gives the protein CAWSDKLGSSYNEQFF.